This T cell receptor (beta chain) was sequenced for a study of blood T cell repertoires in COVID-19. Looking at the study overall: PBMCs, B-cell-depleted T cells, or T cells provided the cDNA or gDNA that made up the material.

The CDR3 covers 14 residues. V dropped 8 bases and J dropped 6 bases, with 17 bases sitting between them. Germline V lookup: CDR1 MNHEY, CDR2 SVGAGI. In the original workflow: Amplification from reference gene primers served as the basis for estimated nucleated cell counts. This table comes from immunoSEQ multiplex PCR, and its TCRdb copy is limited to in-frame clones, with some not included. V and J calls and clone size follow that table, whereas D and trimming were derived from the DNA. The sample lists fewer than 120,000 clones; approximately 90% were seen once. The specimen was peripheral blood. The receptor comes from a woman between 50 and 59 years old with acute or convalescent COVID-19. The V gene is TRBV6-5, the J gene TRBJ1-5; D perhaps matches TRBD1 (6 bases). In DNA, the CDR3 is TGTGCCAGCGAGACCGGGGGGCTTGGTCAGCCCCAGCATTTT. This sequence encodes CASETGGLGQPQHF.